What follows are 2 T cell receptor beta chains derived from one specimen sequenced in a study of breast tumors, draining lymph nodes, adjacent tissues. TCRdb re-derived calls from the multiplex PCR reads in MiXCR, one entry per CDR3 protein. Seen here are roughly 70,000 distinct CDR3 sequences, roughly 40% observed once, and the top ten hold over 7.5%. The sequenced sample consisted of breast tumor tissue. The receptors shown here come from a female donor with breast cancer. Some clones in this sample may be carry-over from other donors' samples.

This clonotype has just a few counts. A read error may be the cause here, since a much bigger clone is one base away. The chain has TRBV5-6 and TRBJ2-5; D unresolved. This CDR3 has 15 amino acids. CDR1 is SGHDT and CDR2 is YYEEEE in the germline V gene. V lost 0 bases to trimming and J lost 4 bases, with 13 bases between them. For the CDR3, the DNA is TGTGCCAGCAGCTTGGGGCCCGCGTCTAGAGAGACCCAGTACTTC. It specifies CASSLGPASRETQYF.

This clonotype was found many times. The chain recombines TRBV7-9 with TRBJ2-3; possibly TRBD1 or TRBD2 for D (6 bases each). This CDR3 is 13 amino acids long. The germline CDR1 and CDR2 sequences are SEHNR and FQNEAQ (reference sequence). Trimming took 8 bases from V and 1 from J, leaving 10 bases between them. The CDR3 DNA follows: TGTGCCAGCGGGGGGCCCGGCACAGATACGCAGTATTTT. Translated: CASGGPGTDTQYF.